This is a list of T cell receptor beta chains from one sample in a study of cytomegalovirus exposure and HLA in healthy donors. Profiled with immunoSEQ multiplex PCR; TCRdb holds only in-frame clones, not every one. The sample shows more than 150,000 clones, about 85% of them seen only once. The sample consisted of PBMCs. Receptors originate from a man in his fifties in good health and CMV-seronegative. CDR3s include the opening cysteine and the closing phenylalanine or tryptophan. The order of the fields is clone size, D gene, V gene, J gene, CDR3 DNA, CDR3 protein. A D gene is named only where the DNA matches it firmly. For some rows the clone size is stated as once, few or many, or as a class when expanded; others skip it.

>few|NA|TRBV18|TRBJ1-1
TGTGCCAGCTCACCAGGCAGGGAAACTGAAGCTTTCTTT
CASSPGRETEAFF
>NA|NA|TRBV5-6|TRBJ1-4
TGTGCCAGCAGCACAGGGAAGACTAATGAAAAACTGTTTTTT
CASSTGKTNEKLFF
>NA|TRBD1|TRBV7-9|TRBJ1-5
TGTTCCAGCAGCTCCCGGGACAGTAATCAGCCCCAGCATTTT
CSSSSRDSNQPQHF
>once|NA|TRBV7-3|TRBJ2-5
TGTGCCAGCAGCCCAAGGAAGGGGGAGACCCAGTACTTC
CASSPRKGETQYF
>NA|NA|TRBV4-1|TRBJ1-4
TGCGCCAGCAGCCCCCAGGTGTATAATGAAAAACTGTTTTTT
CASSPQVYNEKLFF
>NA|NA|TRBV4-3|TRBJ2-5
TGCGCCAGCAGCCAAGATCCACAGGCTGGAGAGACCCAGTACTTC
CASSQDPQAGETQYF
>few|TRBD2|TRBV5-4|TRBJ2-3
TGTGCCACGGGAGGGGCAAACACAGATACGCAGTATTTT
CATGGANTDTQYF
>NA|TRBD1|TRBV5-1|TRBJ1-4
TGCGCCAGCACCTCAACAGGGGGCGGTCTAGGGGAAAAACTGTTTTTT
CASTSTGGGLGEKLFF
>few|NA|TRBV7-9|TRBJ1-1
TGTGCCAGCAAGATGCAGACGGGGAACACTGAAGCTTTCTTT
CASKMQTGNTEAFF
>once|TRBD2|TRBV9|TRBJ2-7
TGTGCCAGCAGCGTCCTAGCGGGGCCCTCCTACGAGCAGTACTTC
CASSVLAGPSYEQYF
>NA|NA|TRBV15|TRBJ1-2
TGTGCCACCAGCAGAGAACGGAGGGGTGGCTACACCTTC
CATSRERRGGYTF
>NA|NA|TRBV7-8|TRBJ2-3
TGTGCCAGCAGCTTAGCGCGAGGGCTTTCCACAGATACGCAGTATTTT
CASSLARGLSTDTQYF
>few|TRBD1|TRBV4-2|TRBJ1-4
TGTGCCAGCAGCCTCCCGGGACAGGGTGTGGAAAAACTGTTTTTT
CASSLPGQGVEKLFF
>NA|NA|TRBV4-1|TRBJ2-2
TGCGCCAGCAGCCGGCAGAACACCGGGGAGCTGTTTTTT
CASSRQNTGELFF
>NA|NA|TRBV7-3|TRBJ1-3
TGTGCCAGCAGCCCATTCCCGGGAATCGGAAACACCATATATTTT
CASSPFPGIGNTIYF
>NA|TRBD1|TRBV4-1|TRBJ2-5
TGCGCCAGCAGCCAAAGCGGGACAGGGGTCGCGACCCAGTACTTC
CASSQSGTGVATQYF
>NA|NA|TRBV2|TRBJ2-6
TGTGCCAGCACCGGGGCTGGGGCCAACGTCCTGACTTTC
CASTGAGANVLTF
>NA|NA|TRBV4-3|TRBJ2-2
TGCGCCAGCAGCCTGGGACTTAGCACCGGGGAGCTGTTTTTT
CASSLGLSTGELFF
>NA|NA|TRBV5-1|TRBJ2-3
TGCGCCAGCAAAACTAGCCGGGCCCCAGATACGCAGTATTTT
CASKTSRAPDTQYF
>NA|NA|TRBV20-1|TRBJ2-5
TGCAGTCCACGGGTCCAAGAGACCCAGTACTTC
CSPRVQETQYF
>NA|TRBD1|TRBV5-1|TRBJ1-4
TGCGCCAGCAGCTTGGGGACAGGGTTTGAAAAACTGTTTTTT
CASSLGTGFEKLFF
>NA|NA|TRBV6-5|TRBJ1-2
TGTGCCAGCCGGGAGAAAACTGTCTATGGCTACACCTTC
CASREKTVYGYTF
>NA|TRBD1|TRBV4-2|TRBJ1-2
TGTGCCAGCAGCCTGGGACAGGGGAATGGCTACACCTTC
CASSLGQGNGYTF
>NA|NA|TRBV18|TRBJ2-7
TGTGCCAGCTCACCTTCGAGGCCGGACGAGCAGTACTTC
CASSPSRPDEQYF
>NA|TRBD2|TRBV7-2|TRBJ2-1
TGTGCCAGCAGCTTACTAGCGGGGCCCTACAATGAGCAGTTCTTC
CASSLLAGPYNEQFF
>NA|TRBD1|TRBV6-5|TRBJ2-2
TGTGCCAGCAGTTACGGGACAGGGGTTACCGGGGAGCTGTTTTTT
CASSYGTGVTGELFF
>NA|NA|TRBV4-3|TRBJ2-6
TGCGCCAGCAGCCAAGATACGGGCTCTGGGGCCAACGTCCTGACTTTC
CASSQDTGSGANVLTF
>NA|NA|TRBV2|TRBJ1-2
TGTGCCAGCAGTCCAGGCATTACTAACTATGGCTACACCTTC
CASSPGITNYGYTF
>NA|NA|TRBV5-5|TRBJ1-6
TGTGCCAGCAGGCCCCGGGGGGAAGCTTTTTCACCCCTCCACTTT
CASRPRGEAFSPLHF
>NA|NA|TRBV27|TRBJ1-4
TGTGCCAGCAGTCCGGACAGATCTAATGAAAAACTGTTTTTT
CASSPDRSNEKLFF
>once|TRBD1|TRBV6-5|TRBJ1-4
TGTGCCAGCAGTTACACATACGGGACAGGGGTTGAAAAACTGTTTTTT
CASSYTYGTGVEKLFF
>NA|NA|TRBV13|TRBJ2-2
TGTGCCTCCGGAGGGGACTACACCGGGGAGCTGTTTTTT
CASGGDYTGELFF
>NA|NA|TRBV6-5|TRBJ1-2
TGTGCCAGCACCTACGCGGGAGCTAACTATGGCTACACCTTC
CASTYAGANYGYTF
>once|NA|TRBV9|TRBJ2-2
TGTGCCAGCAGCGTAGCCGGGGGAGGGACAGGGAACACCGGGGAGCTGTTTTTT
CASSVAGGGTGNTGELFF
>NA|NA|TRBV2|TRBJ1-5
TGTGCCAGCGGGGAAAGGGGGAATCAGCCCCAGCATTTT
CASGERGNQPQHF
>NA|TRBD2|TRBV11-2|TRBJ2-1
TGTGCCAGCAGCTCTTGGACTAGCGGGGGGGCAAGCTCCTACAATGAGCAGTTCTTC
CASSSWTSGGASSYNEQFF
>NA|TRBD1|TRBV7-9|TRBJ2-3
TGTTCCAGCGCACTAACGGGCAGGGGGCCAGATACGCAGTATTTT
CSSALTGRGPDTQYF
>NA|NA|TRBV4-2|TRBJ2-3
TGTGCCAGCAGCCTAGTAGAAGGGGACACAGATACGCAGTATTTT
CASSLVEGDTDTQYF
>NA|NA|TRBV6-5|TRBJ2-1
TGTGCCAGCAGTTACTCCCCCACGGGGGAGCAGTTCTTC
CASSYSPTGEQFF
>NA|NA|TRBV19|TRBJ1-6
TGTGCCAGTAGTATAGTTCAGTATTCACCCCTCCACTTT
CASSIVQYSPLHF
>once|TRBD1|TRBV13|TRBJ1-1
TGTGCCAGCAGCCCAACCCCGACAGGGGTTGACACTGAAGCTTTCTTT
CASSPTPTGVDTEAFF
>NA|TRBD1|TRBV2|TRBJ2-2
TGTGCCAGCAGAGAACAGGGGCCCCTCGCCGGGGAGCTGTTTTTT
CASREQGPLAGELFF
>few|NA|TRBV4-3|TRBJ1-6
TGCGCCAGCAGCCAAGACCCCCAGGGAAAATCACCCCTCCACTTT
CASSQDPQGKSPLHF
>NA|NA|TRBV7-2|TRBJ1-2
TGTGCCAGCAGCTTAACGGAGTCTAACTATGGCTACACCTTC
CASSLTESNYGYTF
>NA|TRBD1|TRBV10-3|TRBJ2-3
TGTGCCATCAGTCCGGGACAGACAGATACGCAGTATTTT
CAISPGQTDTQYF
>NA|TRBD2|TRBV9|TRBJ2-2
TGTGCCAGCAGCCCCCTCGGGGGACTAGCGGGGGGGCCGGACACCGGGGAGCTGTTTTTT
CASSPLGGLAGGPDTGELFF
>NA|TRBD1|TRBV9|TRBJ1-1
TGTGCCAGCGGAGACCGGGCAGGGGGGATGAACACTGAAGCTTTCTTT
CASGDRAGGMNTEAFF